The TCR beta chain under discussion was sequenced for a study of cytomegalovirus exposure and HLA in healthy donors. Findings of the study overall: Reports indicated that the classifier achieved high specificity and sensitivity in diagnosing cytomegalovirus status.

CDR3 size: 14 residues. V lost 3 bases, J lost 1 base, and 9 bases lay in between. In germline, CDR1 is SNHLY, CDR2 FYNNEI. A note on this clone: What it recognizes is unknown.

PCR used 60 Vbeta primers and 13 Jbeta primers. The repertoire was sequenced with immunoSEQ multiplex PCR; TCRdb's copy has only in-frame clones and lacks some. In the table there are 130,000 or so clones, 81% of which are singletons. The TCR was taken from a middle-aged woman in good health and CMV-seronegative. The J gene is TRBJ1-1, the V gene TRBV2; D may be TRBD1 (6 bases). Sequencing used PBMCs. For the CDR3, the DNA is TGTGCCAGCAGTGAGGTAGGGGGGAACACTGAAGCTTTCTTT. Encoded protein: CASSEVGGNTEAFF.